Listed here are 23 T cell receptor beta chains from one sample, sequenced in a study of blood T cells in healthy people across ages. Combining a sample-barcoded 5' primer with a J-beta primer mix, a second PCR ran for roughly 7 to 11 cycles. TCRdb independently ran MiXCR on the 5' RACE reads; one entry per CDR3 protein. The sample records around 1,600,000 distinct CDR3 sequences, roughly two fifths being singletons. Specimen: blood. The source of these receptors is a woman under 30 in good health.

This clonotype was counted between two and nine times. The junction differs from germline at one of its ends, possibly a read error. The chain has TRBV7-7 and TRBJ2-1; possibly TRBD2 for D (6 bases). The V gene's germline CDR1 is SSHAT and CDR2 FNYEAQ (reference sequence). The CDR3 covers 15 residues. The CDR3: CASSRGFASYNEQFF. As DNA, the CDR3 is TGTGCTAGCAGCCGGGGGTTCGCTTCCTACAATGAGCAGTTCTTC.

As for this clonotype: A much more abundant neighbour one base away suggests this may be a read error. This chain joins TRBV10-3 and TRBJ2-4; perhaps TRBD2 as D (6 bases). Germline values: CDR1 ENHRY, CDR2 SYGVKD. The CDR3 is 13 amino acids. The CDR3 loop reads CATSESGDGEQYF. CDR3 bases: TGTGCCACCAGTGAATCGGGAGATGGAGAGCAGTACTTC.

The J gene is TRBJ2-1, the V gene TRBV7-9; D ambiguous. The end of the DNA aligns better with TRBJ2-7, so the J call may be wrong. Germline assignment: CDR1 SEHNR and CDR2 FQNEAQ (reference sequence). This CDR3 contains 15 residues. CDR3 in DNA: TGTGCCAGCAGCTCCCGGCAAGGCACCAACAATGAGCAGTACTTC. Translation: CASSSRQGTNNEQYF.

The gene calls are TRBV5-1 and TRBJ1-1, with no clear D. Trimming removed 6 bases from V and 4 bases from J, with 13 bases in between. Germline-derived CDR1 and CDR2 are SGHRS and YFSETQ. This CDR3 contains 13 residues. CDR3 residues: CASKAVGTTEAFF. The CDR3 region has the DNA TGCGCCAGCAAAGCAGTGGGTACCACTGAAGCTTTCTTT.

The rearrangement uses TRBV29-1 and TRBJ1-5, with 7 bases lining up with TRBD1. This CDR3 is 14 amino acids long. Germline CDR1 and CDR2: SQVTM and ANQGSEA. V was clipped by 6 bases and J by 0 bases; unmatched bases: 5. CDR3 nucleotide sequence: TGCAGCGTCCGGGACAGTGATAGCAATCAGCCCCAGCATTTT. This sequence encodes CSVRDSDSNQPQHF.

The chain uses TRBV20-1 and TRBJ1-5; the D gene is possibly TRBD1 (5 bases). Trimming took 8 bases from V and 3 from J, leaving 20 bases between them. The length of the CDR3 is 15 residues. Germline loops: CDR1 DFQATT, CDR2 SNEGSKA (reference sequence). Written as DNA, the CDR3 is TGCAGTACTTCCTCCAAGAGGGGTTACAATCAGCCCCAGCATTTT. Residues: CSTSSKRGYNQPQHF.

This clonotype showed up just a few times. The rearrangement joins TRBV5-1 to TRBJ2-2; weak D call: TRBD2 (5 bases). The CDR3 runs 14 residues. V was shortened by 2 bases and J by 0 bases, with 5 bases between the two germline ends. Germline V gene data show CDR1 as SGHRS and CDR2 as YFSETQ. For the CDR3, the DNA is TGCGCCAGCAGCTTCGGGGCGAACACCGGGGAGCTGTTTTTT. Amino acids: CASSFGANTGELFF.

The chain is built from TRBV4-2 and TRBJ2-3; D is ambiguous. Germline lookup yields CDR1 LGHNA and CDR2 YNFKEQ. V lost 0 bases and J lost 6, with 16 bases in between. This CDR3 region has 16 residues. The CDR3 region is CASSQDLFDETDTQYF. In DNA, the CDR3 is TGTGCCAGCAGCCAAGATTTGTTCGATGAAACGGATACGCAGTATTTT.

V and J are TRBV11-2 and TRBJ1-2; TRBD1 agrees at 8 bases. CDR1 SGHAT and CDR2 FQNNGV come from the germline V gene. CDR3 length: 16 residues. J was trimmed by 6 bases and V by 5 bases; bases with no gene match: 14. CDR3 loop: CASSPIKTGEVDGYTF. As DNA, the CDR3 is TGTGCCAGCAGCCCGATAAAGACAGGGGAGGTGGATGGCTACACCTTC.

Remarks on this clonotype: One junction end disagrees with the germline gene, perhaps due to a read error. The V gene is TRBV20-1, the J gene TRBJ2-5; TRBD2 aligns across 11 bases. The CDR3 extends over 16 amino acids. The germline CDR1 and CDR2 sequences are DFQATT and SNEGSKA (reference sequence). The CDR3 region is CSANPIAGGSQETRYF. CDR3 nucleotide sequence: TGCAGTGCTAATCCTATAGCGGGAGGGTCGCAAGAGACCCGGTACTTC.

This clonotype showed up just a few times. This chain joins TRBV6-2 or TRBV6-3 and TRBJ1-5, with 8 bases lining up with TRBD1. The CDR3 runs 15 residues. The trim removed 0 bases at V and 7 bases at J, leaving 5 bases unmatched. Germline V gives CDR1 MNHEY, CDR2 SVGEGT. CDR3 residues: CASSYSRGPGQPQHF. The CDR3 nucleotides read TGTGCCAGCAGTTACTCCAGGGGGCCGGGGCAGCCCCAGCATTTT.

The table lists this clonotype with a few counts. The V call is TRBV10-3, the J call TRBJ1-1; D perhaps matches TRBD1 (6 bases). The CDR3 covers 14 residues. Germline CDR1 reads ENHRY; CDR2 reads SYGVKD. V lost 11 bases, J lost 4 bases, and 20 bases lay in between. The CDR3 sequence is CAAGRGQSPTEAFF. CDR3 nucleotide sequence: TGTGCCGCCGGGCGCGGACAGAGTCCCACTGAAGCTTTCTTT.

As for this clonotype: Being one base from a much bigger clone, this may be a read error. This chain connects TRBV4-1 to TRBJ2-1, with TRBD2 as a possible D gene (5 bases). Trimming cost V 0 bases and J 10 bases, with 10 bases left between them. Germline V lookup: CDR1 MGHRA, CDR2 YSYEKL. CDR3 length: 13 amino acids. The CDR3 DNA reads TGCGCCAGCAGCCAAGATCGGAGGTTCGAGCAGTTCTTC. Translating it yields CASSQDRRFEQFF.

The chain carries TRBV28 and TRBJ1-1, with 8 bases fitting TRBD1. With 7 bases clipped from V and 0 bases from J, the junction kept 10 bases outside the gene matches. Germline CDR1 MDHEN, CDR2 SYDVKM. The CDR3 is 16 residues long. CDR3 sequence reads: CASTPPGQGLNTEAFF. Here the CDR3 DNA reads TGTGCCAGCACCCCTCCAGGACAGGGCCTGAACACTGAAGCTTTCTTT.

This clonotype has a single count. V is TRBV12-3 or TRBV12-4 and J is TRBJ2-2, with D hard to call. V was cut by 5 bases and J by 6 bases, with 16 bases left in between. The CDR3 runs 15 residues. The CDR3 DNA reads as TGTGCCAGCAGTCTCCCCCGGCGCTTTGCCGGGGAGCTGTTTTTT. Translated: CASSLPRRFAGELFF.

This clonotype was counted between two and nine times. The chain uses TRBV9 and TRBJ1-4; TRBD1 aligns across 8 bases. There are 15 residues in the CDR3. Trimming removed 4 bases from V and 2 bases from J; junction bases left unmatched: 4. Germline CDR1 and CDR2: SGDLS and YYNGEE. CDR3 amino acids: CASSPRQGTNEKLFF. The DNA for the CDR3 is TGTGCCAGCAGCCCTCGACAGGGGACTAATGAAAAACTGTTTTTT. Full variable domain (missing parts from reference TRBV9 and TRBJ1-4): DSGVTQTPKHLITATGQRVTLRCSPRSGDLSVYWYQQSLDQGLQFLIQYYNGEERAKGNILERFSAQQFPDLHSELNLSSLELGDSALYFCASSPRQGTNEKLFFGSGTQLSVL.

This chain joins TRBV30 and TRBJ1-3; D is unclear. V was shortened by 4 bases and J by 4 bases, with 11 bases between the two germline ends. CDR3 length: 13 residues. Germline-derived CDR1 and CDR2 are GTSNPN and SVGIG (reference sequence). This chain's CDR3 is CAWNWDIGNTIYF. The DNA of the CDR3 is TGTGCCTGGAACTGGGATATCGGAAACACCATATATTTT.

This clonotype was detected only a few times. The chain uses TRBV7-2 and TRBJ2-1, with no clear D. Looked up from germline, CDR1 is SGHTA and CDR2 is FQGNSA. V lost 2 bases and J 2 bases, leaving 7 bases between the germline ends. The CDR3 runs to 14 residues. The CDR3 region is CASSLLTAYNEQFF. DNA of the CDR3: TGTGCCAGCAGCTTACTGACGGCCTACAATGAGCAGTTCTTC.

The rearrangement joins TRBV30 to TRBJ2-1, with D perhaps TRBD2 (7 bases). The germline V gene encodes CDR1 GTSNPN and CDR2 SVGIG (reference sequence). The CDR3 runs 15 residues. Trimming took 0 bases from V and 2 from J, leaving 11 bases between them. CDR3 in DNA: TGTGCCTGGAGTGTACGGGGGGCTGCCTACAATGAGCAGTTCTTC. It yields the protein CAWSVRGAAYNEQFF.

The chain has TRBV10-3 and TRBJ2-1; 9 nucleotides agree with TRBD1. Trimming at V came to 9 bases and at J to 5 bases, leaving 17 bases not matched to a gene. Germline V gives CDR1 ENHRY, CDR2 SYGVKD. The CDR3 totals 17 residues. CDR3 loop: CAIGAGTGSVGHNEQFF. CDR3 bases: TGTGCCATAGGGGCCGGGACAGGGAGTGTTGGGCACAATGAGCAGTTCTTC.

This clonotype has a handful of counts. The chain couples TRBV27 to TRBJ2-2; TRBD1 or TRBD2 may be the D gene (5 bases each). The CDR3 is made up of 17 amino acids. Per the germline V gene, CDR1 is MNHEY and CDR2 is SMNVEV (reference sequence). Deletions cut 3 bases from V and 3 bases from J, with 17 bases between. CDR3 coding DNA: TGTGCCAGCAGTTTTACCGGGACCTCTCGGGACACCGGGGAGCTGTTTTTT. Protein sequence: CASSFTGTSRDTGELFF.

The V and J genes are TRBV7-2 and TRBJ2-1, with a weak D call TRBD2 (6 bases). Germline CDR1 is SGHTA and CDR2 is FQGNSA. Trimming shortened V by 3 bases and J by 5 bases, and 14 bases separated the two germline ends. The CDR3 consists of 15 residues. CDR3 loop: CASSFQRGIDNEQFF. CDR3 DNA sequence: TGTGCCAGCAGCTTTCAACGCGGGATTGACAATGAGCAGTTCTTC.

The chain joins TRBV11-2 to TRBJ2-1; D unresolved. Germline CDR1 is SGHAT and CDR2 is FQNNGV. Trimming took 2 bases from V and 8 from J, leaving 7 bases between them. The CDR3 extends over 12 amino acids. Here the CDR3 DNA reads TGTGCCAGCAGCTTATTGCCCCATGAGCAGTTCTTC. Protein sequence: CASSLLPHEQFF.